The 15 T cell receptor beta chains below all came from one sample that was sequenced in a study of cytotoxic CD8 clonotypes in ibrutinib-treated CLL. Profiling relied on immunoSEQ multiplex PCR, and the TCRdb table lists in-frame clones only, not all of them. The sample carries 200,000 or so clones, 79% recorded once. This material consisted of PBMCs, taken after 12 months of ibrutinib treatment. These receptors originate from a human donor with chronic lymphocytic leukemia.

The gene calls are TRBV11-3 and TRBJ2-3; no clear D gene. The CDR3 sequence is 14 residues long. Trimming cost V 2 bases and J 2 bases, with 8 bases left between them. Germline-derived CDR1 and CDR2 are SGHNT and YENEEA. CDR3 in DNA: TGTGCCAGCAGCTTATTTGGTTACACAGATACGCAGTATTTT. Its translation: CASSLFGYTDTQYF.

The chain recombines TRBV7-9 with TRBJ1-4; D gene unclear. Trimming removed 5 bases at V and 7 bases at J, with 17 bases between. The CDR3 runs to 15 residues. The germline V gene encodes CDR1 SEHNR and CDR2 FQNEAQ (reference sequence). CDR3 coding DNA: TGTGCCAGCAGCCCGCTGGAGGGTTGGAGTGAAAAACTGTTTTTT. Its protein is CASSPLEGWSEKLFF.

The rearrangement uses TRBV6-5 and TRBJ2-7; D is perhaps TRBD1 (6 bases). Trimming took 5 bases from V and 3 from J, leaving 14 bases between them. The CDR3 is 14 amino acids. The V gene's germline CDR1 is MNHEY and CDR2 SVGAGI. In DNA, the CDR3 is TGTGCCAGCAGTCTACAGGGTGAAGGCTACGAGCAGTACTTC. As protein: CASSLQGEGYEQYF.

In the case of this clone: An end of the junction differs from the germline gene, which may be a read error. The chain carries TRBV23-1 and TRBJ2-7; 8 bases line up with TRBD1. Being an ORF, TRBV23-1 has a function that is uncertain. There are 13 residues in the CDR3. CDR3 coding DNA: TGCGCCAGCACCCGGCCTACAGGGGGTACTTCGCGCTTC. Translating it yields CASTRPTGGTSRF.

This clone was seen only once. The chain has TRBV6-1 and TRBJ2-1; D is possibly TRBD2 (5 bases). Germline CDR1 MNHNS, CDR2 SASEGT. V lost 6 bases and J 3 bases, leaving 6 bases between the germline ends. The CDR3 runs 12 residues. CDR3 loop: CASSGVYNEQFF. In nucleotides, the CDR3 is TGTGCCAGCAGCGGGGTCTACAATGAGCAGTTCTTC.

The gene calls are TRBV27 and TRBJ1-2; 8 nucleotides line up with TRBD1. Unmatched junction bases numbered 20, after V lost 10 bases and J lost 7 bases. The CDR3 has 16 amino acids. CDR1 is MNHEY, CDR2 SMNVEV, per germline (reference sequence). In nucleotides, the CDR3 is TGTGCCACCATTTCCTCGGACAGGGCAGTGGGGGGTGGCTACACCTTC. Translated: CATISSDRAVGGGYTF.

A remark on this clone: The junction and the germline gene differ at one end; a read error may be behind it. The V call is TRBV5-1, the J call TRBJ2-5; D gene unclear. This CDR3 is built from 13 residues. Looked up from germline, CDR1 is SGHRS and CDR2 is YFSETQ. CDR3 coding DNA: TGCGCCAGCAGTTTGGGTCGAAAAGAGACCCAGTACTTC. Translation: CASSLGRKETQYF.

The J gene is TRBJ1-4, the V gene TRBV5-1; no definite D call. The CDR3 runs 13 residues. Germline V gene sequence: CDR1 SGHRS, CDR2 YFSETQ. Trimming pared 0 bases from V and 5 bases from J, leaving 5 bases between. The CDR3 sequence is CASSLAMNEKLFF. CDR3 nucleotides: TGCGCCAGCAGCTTGGCGATGAATGAAAAACTGTTTTTT. Drawing the rest from reference TRBV5-1 and TRBJ1-4, the complete variable domain is KAGVTQTPRYLIKTRGQQVTLSCSPISGHRSVSWYQQTPGQGLQFLFEYFSETQRNKGNFPGRFSGRQFSNSRSEMNVSTLELGDSALYLCASSLAMNEKLFFGSGTQLSVL.

V is TRBV19 and J is TRBJ2-1; the D is unclear. V was cut by 3 bases and J by 7 bases, with 19 bases left in between. The CDR3 extends over 16 amino acids. Germline CDR1 LNHDA, CDR2 SQIVND (reference sequence). CDR3 nucleotide sequence: TGTGCCAGTAGTATTGAGGCTAACCTCCCCTTTAATGAGCAGTTCTTC. This gives the protein CASSIEANLPFNEQFF.

The V call is TRBV9, the J call TRBJ2-7, with 8 positions matching TRBD1. The CDR3 length is 15 residues. Germline CDR1 is SGDLS and CDR2 is YYNGEE. V lost 0 bases and J lost 4; bases outside the gene matches: 6. CDR3 sequence: CASSVADREGYEQYF. Here the CDR3 DNA reads TGTGCCAGCAGCGTAGCGGACAGGGAAGGGTACGAGCAGTACTTC.

The V and J genes are TRBV7-6 and TRBJ2-7, with D maybe TRBD2 (5 bases). The CDR3 runs to 15 residues. In germline, CDR1 is SGHVS, CDR2 FNYEAQ. V was cut by 7 bases and J by 7 bases, with 23 bases left in between. The CDR3 region has the DNA TGTGCCAGCACCTTGGACTCCACCGCTTTGGGAGAGCAGTACTTC. As protein: CASTLDSTALGEQYF.

This clone was observed a single time. The rearrangement joins TRBV11-2 to TRBJ2-1; D unclear. V was pared by 5 bases and J by 15 bases, with 17 bases between. This CDR3 spans 12 amino acids. Germline CDR1 and CDR2: SGHAT and FQNNGV. The CDR3: CASSNLGDSRFF. CDR3 DNA sequence: TGTGCCAGCAGCAACCTAGGAGACTCTCGGTTCTTC.

This rearrangement joins TRBV27 to TRBJ2-1, with TRBD2 matching 8 bases. The CDR3 loop spans 14 amino acids. Germline CDR1 MNHEY, CDR2 SMNVEV (reference sequence). V trimming: 5 bases; J trimming: 3 bases; junction bases outside the gene matches: 3. The CDR3 sequence is CASSQSGSYNEQFF. CDR3 DNA: TGTGCCAGCAGTCAGAGCGGGAGCTACAATGAGCAGTTCTTC.

The genes are TRBV19 and TRBJ2-5, with D unclear. The V and J ends lost 5 bases and 5 bases respectively, with 15 bases between them. The CDR3 loop spans 14 amino acids. Germline CDR1 LNHDA, CDR2 SQIVND (reference sequence). DNA for the CDR3: TGTGCCAGTAGTCCCCGACCCCAAGGGGAGACCCAGTACTTC. This codes for CASSPRPQGETQYF. Full variable domain (remainder filled in from reference TRBV19 and TRBJ2-5): DGGITQSPKYLFRKEGQNVTLSCEQNLNHDAMYWYRQDPGQGLRLIYYSQIVNDFQKGDIAEGYSVSREKKESFPLTVTSAQKNPTAFYLCASSPRPQGETQYFGPGTRLLVL.

The V and J genes are TRBV25-1 and TRBJ2-2; a possible D gene is TRBD2 (5 bases). The CDR3 totals 18 residues. V shed 0 bases and J shed 2 bases, with 16 bases lying between them. Germline loops: CDR1 MGHDK, CDR2 SYGVNS. The CDR3 bases are TGTGCCAGCAGTGAATATCGTGGGAGAAACACTAACACCGGGGAGCTGTTTTTT. Protein product: CASSEYRGRNTNTGELFF.